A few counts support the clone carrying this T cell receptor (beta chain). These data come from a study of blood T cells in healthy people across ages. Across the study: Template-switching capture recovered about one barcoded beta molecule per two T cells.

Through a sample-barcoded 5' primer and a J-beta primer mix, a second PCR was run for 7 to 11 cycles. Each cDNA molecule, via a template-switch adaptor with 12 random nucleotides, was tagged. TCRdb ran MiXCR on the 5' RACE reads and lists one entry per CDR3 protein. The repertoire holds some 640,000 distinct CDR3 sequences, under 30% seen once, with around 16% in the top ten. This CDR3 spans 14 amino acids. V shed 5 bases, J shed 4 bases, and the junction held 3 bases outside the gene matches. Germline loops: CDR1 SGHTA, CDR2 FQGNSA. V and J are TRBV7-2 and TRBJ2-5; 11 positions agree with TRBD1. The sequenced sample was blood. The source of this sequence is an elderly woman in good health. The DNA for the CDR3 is TGTGCCAGCAGCACCGGGACAGGGGGAGAGACCCAGTACTTC. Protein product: CASSTGTGGETQYF.